This T cell receptor beta chain appears in the sequencing data of a study of cytomegalovirus exposure and HLA in healthy donors. Remarks on this clone: Its target is unknown.

PCR employed 60 Vbeta and 13 Jbeta primers. Profiling relied on immunoSEQ multiplex PCR, and the TCRdb table lists in-frame clones only, not all of them. This repertoire shows about 140,000 clones, 60% to 80% found once; its top ten account for 1.5% to 2%. Study-level results: The records held CMV serostatus as the only immune exposure information. The study listed approximately 160 cytomegalovirus-associated TCR beta chains.

The source of this sequence is a young woman in good health and CMV-seronegative. The sample consisted of PBMCs.

The CDR3: CASSPGLTVNQPQHF. CDR3 sequence (DNA): TGTGCCAGCTCACCCGGTTTAACAGTCAATCAGCCCCAGCATTTT. The chain uses TRBV18 and TRBJ1-5; D not resolved. The CDR3 runs to 15 residues. Per the germline V gene, CDR1 is KGHSH and CDR2 is LQKENI. V dropped 3 bases and J dropped 3 bases, with 12 bases sitting between them.